The T cell receptor beta chain described here comes from a study of T cell responses to AZD1222 COVID-19 vaccine. This clone was seen just once. Antigen unknown. Study conclusions and caveats: It was only after the peak T cell response that any repertoires were sampled. Donors were chiefly white British, with a greater number of females, and clonal diversity was perhaps underestimated.

Germline CDR1 reads MRHNA; CDR2 reads SNTAGT. The CDR3 is 13 residues long. V lost 6 bases and J 2 bases, leaving 5 bases between the germline ends. Profiled with immunoSEQ multiplex PCR; TCRdb holds only in-frame clones, not every one. The sample shows 200,000 or so clones, approximately 87% of them seen only once. V gene TRBV6-4 combines with J gene TRBJ2-6; D is ambiguous. This sequence was found in an adult in good health. Sample: peripheral blood, taken on day 0 of MenACWY control vaccination. The DNA of the CDR3 is TGTGCCAGCAGAGAAACTGGGGCCAACGTCCTGACTTTC. Translated, it gives CASRETGANVLTF.